These 5 T cell receptor beta chains were all obtained from the same sample, sequenced in a study of shared clonotypes between healthy human individuals. Clones were sequenced by immunoSEQ multiplex PCR, and TCRdb holds only the in-frame ones, with some missing. The sample holds about 2.1 million clones, 85% to 95% seen once. CD45RO-negative, CCR7-positively selected cells formed the naive CD8 fraction, excluding terminally differentiated effector memory CD45RA+ cells. The sequenced sample consisted of naive CD8+ T cells from PBMCs. The origin of the receptors is a man between 18 and 29 years old in good health. Some clones in this sample may be carry-over from other donors' samples.

The rearrangement uses TRBV19 and TRBJ1-1, with a tentative D call TRBD1 (6 bases). The CDR3 is 13 residues long. The V gene lost 6 bases and the J gene lost 6 bases, with 14 bases spanning the gap. The germline gives CDR1 LNHDA, CDR2 SQIVND (reference sequence). The CDR3 region has the DNA TGTGCCAGTAGGCTGGGGGGCTCCCCTGAAGCTTTCTTT. Its translation: CASRLGGSPEAFF.

The rearrangement joins TRBV6-5 to TRBJ1-6; D uncertain. Looked up from germline, CDR1 is MNHEY and CDR2 is SVGAGI. V lost 3 bases, J lost 7 bases, and 10 bases lay in between. There are 14 residues in the CDR3. The DNA for the CDR3 is TGTGCCAGCAGTTATCGTGGCGGAAATTCACCCCTCCACTTT. It translates to CASSYRGGNSPLHF.

The rearrangement joins TRBV6-5 to TRBJ2-2, with no clear D. This CDR3 is 15 amino acids long. Germline assignment: CDR1 MNHEY and CDR2 SVGAGI. Trimming removed 5 bases from V and 4 bases from J, with 14 bases in between. The CDR3 DNA reads as TGTGCCAGCAGTCTTGCGCCGCAGTTCACCGGGGAGCTGTTTTTT. Its translation: CASSLAPQFTGELFF.

This clone occurred once. The V gene is TRBV6-1, the J gene TRBJ1-2; no clear D. This CDR3 contains 13 residues. V was shortened by 2 bases and J by 2 bases, with 6 bases between the two germline ends. Germline-derived CDR1 and CDR2 are MNHNS and SASEGT. CDR3 DNA sequence: TGTGCCAGCAGTGAAATTTTAAACTATGGCTACACCTTC. Its translation is CASSEILNYGYTF.

This chain joins TRBV7-9 and TRBJ2-7; tentative D call: TRBD1 (6 bases). Germline V gene sequence: CDR1 SEHNR, CDR2 FQNEAQ (reference sequence). The CDR3 is 13 amino acids. The ends were cut back, 5 bases at V and 3 bases at J, with 11 bases in the middle. CDR3 residues: CASSHGQSYEQYF. CDR3 nucleotides: TGTGCCAGCAGCCACGGACAGAGCTACGAGCAGTACTTC.